This passage covers 20 T cell receptor beta chains from one sample sequenced in a study of cytomegalovirus exposure and HLA in healthy donors. 60 Vbeta and 13 Jbeta primers were used in PCR. Only in-frame clones appear in the TCRdb table, and some are missing; sequencing was by immunoSEQ multiplex PCR. The table shows roughly 180,000 clones, with 82% occurring only once. What was sequenced was PBMCs. The receptors shown here come from a man in his forties in good health and CMV-seronegative.

The genes are TRBV30 and TRBJ2-5; the D gene is possibly TRBD2 (5 bases). Trimming took 2 bases from V and 5 from J, leaving 12 bases between them. CDR1 and CDR2 from the germline V gene are GTSNPN and SVGIG (reference sequence). The CDR3 spans 13 residues. CDR3 nucleotides: TGTGCCTGGAGTTTTAGCAGAGGGGAGACCCAGTACTTC. This sequence encodes CAWSFSRGETQYF.

The V gene is TRBV19, the J gene TRBJ2-7; the match to TRBD1 covers 9 bases. Germline CDR1 reads LNHDA; CDR2 reads SQIVND (reference sequence). The CDR3 sequence is 15 residues long. V gave up 7 bases and J gave up 4 bases; unmatched junction bases: 11. The CDR3 nucleotides read TGTGCCAGTACTCCCCGGGACAGGGCCGGATACGAGCAGTACTTC. Translated: CASTPRDRAGYEQYF.

On this clone itself: At one end the junction does not follow the germline gene, possibly because of a read error. The chain couples TRBV7-9 to TRBJ2-2; maybe TRBD1 (6 bases). CDR1 and CDR2 from the germline V gene are SEHNR and FQNEAQ (reference sequence). The CDR3 loop spans 17 amino acids. CDR3 protein: CSSSPKGVTVNTGELFF. In nucleotides, the CDR3 is TGTTCCAGCAGCCCGAAGGGGGTGACAGTGAACACCGGGGAGCTGTTTTTT.

The chain employs TRBV2 and TRBJ1-5; D unresolved. V was pared by 2 bases and J by 2 bases, with 7 bases between. This CDR3 spans 14 amino acids. Germline values: CDR1 SNHLY, CDR2 FYNNEI. The CDR3 region has the DNA TGTGCCAGCAGTGAAAGGAGAGGCAATCAGCCCCAGCATTTT. This sequence encodes CASSERRGNQPQHF.

The rearrangement joins TRBV5-1 to TRBJ2-7; 9 bases fit TRBD1. Germline V gene lookup returns CDR1 SGHRS and CDR2 YFSETQ. Losses at the gene ends were 0 bases for V and 1 base for J; bases not matched to a gene: 5. The length of the CDR3 is 16 residues. The CDR3 protein is CASSLAWTGVSYEQYF. The CDR3 nucleotides are TGCGCCAGCAGCTTGGCCTGGACAGGGGTATCCTACGAGCAGTACTTC. Full variable domain (missing parts from reference TRBV5-1 and TRBJ2-7): KAGVTQTPRYLIKTRGQQVTLSCSPISGHRSVSWYQQTPGQGLQFLFEYFSETQRNKGNFPGRFSGRQFSNSRSEMNVSTLELGDSALYLCASSLAWTGVSYEQYFGPGTRLTVT.

The V call is TRBV6-5, the J call TRBJ2-2; 11 bases are a match to TRBD2. Germline V gene data show CDR1 as MNHEY and CDR2 as SVGAGI. J gave up 5 bases and V 8 bases, and 4 bases lay outside the gene matches. CDR3 length equals 14 residues. The CDR3 DNA sequence: TGTGCCAGCGGGGGACTAGCGGTAACCGGGGAGCTGTTTTTT. Translating it yields CASGGLAVTGELFF.

The chain links TRBV6-1 to TRBJ1-5; 7 bases fit TRBD1. Germline trimming cut 4 bases from V and 0 bases from J; bases unmatched to any gene: 12. CDR1 is MNHNS and CDR2 is SASEGT in the germline V gene. The CDR3 has 18 amino acids. CDR3 in DNA: TGTGCCAGCAGTGCCGGGACAGCTATTCCCTATAGCAATCAGCCCCAGCATTTT. As protein: CASSAGTAIPYSNQPQHF.

This sequence joins TRBV7-3 and TRBJ2-1; possible D gene TRBD2, 6 bases. CDR3 length equals 17 residues. V lost 4 bases and J lost 5, with 21 bases in between. The germline gives CDR1 SGHTA, CDR2 FQGTGA. This CDR3 is CASSSDYPGGPDNEQFF. CDR3 bases: TGTGCCAGCAGCTCGGACTACCCCGGGGGTCCGGACAATGAGCAGTTCTTC.

The rearrangement joins TRBV28 to TRBJ2-7; D is unclear. The germline CDR1 and CDR2 sequences are MDHEN and SYDVKM. The length of the CDR3 is 14 residues. The germline V and J ends were trimmed by 3 bases and 0 bases, with 9 bases remaining between them. CDR3 nucleotide sequence: TGTGCCAGCAGTTTTGAGGTTAGCTCCTACGAGCAGTACTTC. This codes for CASSFEVSSYEQYF.

The chain combines TRBV30 with TRBJ1-1; no definite D call. The germline gives CDR1 GTSNPN, CDR2 SVGIG (reference sequence). V was cut by 3 bases and J by 2 bases, with 10 bases left in between. This CDR3 is built from 13 residues. Here the CDR3 DNA reads TGTGCCTGGAGCGGAGTCCTAAACACTGAAGCTTTCTTT. It translates to CAWSGVLNTEAFF. Full variable domain (missing parts from reference TRBV30 and TRBJ1-1): SQTIHQWPATLVQPVGSPLSLECTVEGTSNPNLYWYRQAAGRGLQLLFYSVGIGQISSEVPQNLSASRPQDRQFILSSKKLLLSDSGFYLCAWSGVLNTEAFFGQGTRLTVV.

The V and J genes are TRBV5-4 and TRBJ1-1, with a tentative D call TRBD1 (5 bases). The CDR3 extends over 15 amino acids. CDR1 SGHNT and CDR2 YYREEE come from the germline V gene (reference sequence). Trimming took 1 base from V and 0 from J, leaving 10 bases between them. The DNA of the CDR3 is TGTGCCAGCAGCTTGAGACAGACAATGAACACTGAAGCTTTCTTT. This codes for CASSLRQTMNTEAFF.

The chain combines TRBV5-8 with TRBJ2-4; D perhaps matches TRBD2 (5 bases). V dropped 2 bases and J dropped 1 base, with 13 bases sitting between them. The CDR3 sequence is 16 residues long. Germline CDR1 SGHTS, CDR2 YDEGEE. CDR3 sequence reads: CASSFRTGVAKNIQYF. CDR3 coding DNA: TGTGCCAGCAGCTTTCGGACCGGGGTCGCCAAAAACATTCAGTACTTC.

V is TRBV28 and J is TRBJ2-1, with a tentative D call TRBD2 (6 bases). The CDR3 contains 17 residues. Germline V gene lookup returns CDR1 MDHEN and CDR2 SYDVKM. The V and J ends lost 3 bases and 8 bases respectively, with 23 bases between them. The CDR3 DNA sequence: TGTGCCAGCAGTTTGGGTCGGCGGGACCGGAAGGGTGATGAGCAGTTCTTC. Encoded protein: CASSLGRRDRKGDEQFF.

The rearrangement uses TRBV6-5 and TRBJ2-1; 7 nucleotides agree with TRBD1. The CDR3 runs to 14 residues. Looked up from germline, CDR1 is MNHEY and CDR2 is SVGAGI. Trimming removed 6 bases from V and 5 bases from J; junction bases left unmatched: 7. The CDR3 is CASSQDRVHNEQFF. The CDR3 DNA reads as TGTGCCAGCAGCCAAGACAGGGTACACAATGAGCAGTTCTTC.

This clone has more than one count but fewer than ten. The V gene is TRBV6-5, the J gene TRBJ2-7; 9 bases agree with TRBD1. The CDR3 runs 13 residues. Germline CDR1 reads MNHEY; CDR2 reads SVGAGI. V lost 8 bases, J lost 2 bases, and 4 bases stayed unmatched. The CDR3 DNA reads as TGTGCCAGCTTTGGGACAGGGACCTACGAGCAGTACTTC. This sequence encodes CASFGTGTYEQYF.

The chain recombines TRBV28 with TRBJ2-7; TRBD1 is a possible D gene (5 bases). Trimming took off 2 bases at V and 5 bases at J, with 19 bases between the two ends. Germline V lookup: CDR1 MDHEN, CDR2 SYDVKM. This CDR3 comprises 16 residues. CDR3 sequence reads: CASSLMIRQGIDEQYF. The DNA for the CDR3 is TGTGCCAGCAGTTTAATGATAAGGCAGGGTATTGACGAGCAGTACTTC.

The genes are TRBV28 and TRBJ1-5; 12 bases line up with TRBD1. V lost 8 bases and J lost 2; bases outside the gene matches: 1. Germline V lookup: CDR1 MDHEN, CDR2 SYDVKM. The CDR3 length is 14 residues. This CDR3 is CASGTGGRNQPQHF. The CDR3 DNA is TGTGCCAGCGGGACAGGGGGCCGCAATCAGCCCCAGCATTTT.

A note on this clone: The sample has other DNA sequences that encode this CDR3 too. The gene calls are TRBV28 and TRBJ1-2; TRBD1 agrees at 7 bases. This CDR3 is built from 11 residues. CDR1 is MDHEN and CDR2 is SYDVKM in the germline V gene. Germline trimming cut 10 bases from V and 8 bases from J; bases unmatched to any gene: 7. In DNA, the CDR3 is TGTGCCACGCGGACAGGTGGCGGCTACACCTTC. Its protein product is CATRTGGGYTF.

This rearrangement joins TRBV7-9 to TRBJ2-5; 8 bases match TRBD2. V lost 3 bases and J lost 0; bases outside the gene matches: 6. Germline CDR1 SEHNR, CDR2 FQNEAQ (reference sequence). This CDR3 is 16 amino acids long. The CDR3 DNA is TGTGCCAGCAGCTTGGGGACTAGTCTGTACCAAGAGACCCAGTACTTC. As protein: CASSLGTSLYQETQYF.

V usage is TRBV2 and J usage is TRBJ2-3; D is perhaps TRBD1 (6 bases). The germline V gene has CDR1 SNHLY and CDR2 FYNNEI. V was trimmed by 9 bases and J by 0 bases, leaving 16 bases between them. This CDR3 is built from 15 residues. CDR3 region: CASGAPGASTDTQYF. The DNA of the CDR3 is TGTGCCAGTGGAGCCCCAGGGGCAAGCACAGATACGCAGTATTTT.